The entry below gives a single T cell receptor (beta chain) sequence along with its context. This clone turned up a few times. It has no known antigen specificity. The record has no base qualities; no much larger clone is one base away. The data belong to a study of CD8+ T cells in alopecia areata (dated by TCRdb to 2017 to 2018). With regard to the full study: Treated patients were enrolled in an open-label pilot trial of oral tofacitinib, 5 to 10 mg twice daily, for moderate-to-severe alopecia areata. Patients stayed on tofacitinib for 6 to 18 months and then had 6 months of follow-up off drug so that delayed response and recurrence could be assessed. High-throughput TCRbeta sequencing was used to examine T cell clonal expansion in alopecia areata in both the C3H/HeJ mouse model and human patients. Scalp tissue and sorted CD4+ and CD8+ peripheral blood T cells from patchy and totalis/universalis alopecia areata patients and from healthy controls were covered by human TCRbeta sequencing. Biopsies were taken from tofacitinib-treated patients at baseline and again at 4 and 24 weeks into treatment, and several of those patients also had a later scalp biopsy. Clonality in the scalp was compared among normal scalp (n=4), patchy alopecia areata scalp (n=8), and alopecia totalis/universalis scalp (n=8). RNA was extracted with the PAXgene miRNA kit for fixed scalp, the miRNeasy kit for PBMCs, and the RNeasy kit for mouse skin. TCRbeta CDR3 regions were amplified by immunoSEQ multiplex PCR using 35 Vbeta forward and 13 Jbeta reverse primers.

The protocol used for the library was the immunoSEQ multiplex PCR assay. RNA was extracted from all samples and reverse transcribed into cDNA, which served as template for TCR sequencing. First-strand cDNA was synthesized using SuperScript III with a 2:1 mix of oligo-dT and random hexamers. Amplification bias was assessed with a synthetic immune receptor repertoire, and residual bias was removed computationally. Processing in the source paper ran as follows. After raw reads were preprocessed to remove errors, the CDR3 was defined following IMGT conventions as running from the conserved cysteine to phenylalanine. Clonality was computed as 1 minus the Shannon entropy, with the entropy normalized by log2 of the number of productive unique TCRs. CD4 or CD8 identity of scalp clones was inferred by cross-referencing scalp TCRbeta sequences with sorted blood CD4 and CD8 repertoires. Entries here come from immuneACCESS through TCRdb and include only in-frame sequences with V and J called. Some clones fail to appear in such tables; in the studies checked, an unresolved V gene covers under half of the shortfall, and the cause of the remainder is unknown. V, J and clone size reflect that table, while D and trimming were determined from the DNA. This sample is represented by 170,000 or so clones; roughly 63% of them were singletons. The ten largest account for around 1.6% of the sample.

The cysteine opens and the phenylalanine closes a CDR3 of 14 amino acids. Of the read, only the CDR3 DNA is kept; its 42 bases are in frame from base 1. Trimmed from V: 5 bases; trimmed from J: 5 bases; junction bases lacking a gene match: 8. The germline V gene gives CDR1 as SQVTM and CDR2 as ANQGSEA. Explained via the paper, the time point label denotes: baseline before oral tofacitinib. Peripheral blood and lesional scalp punch biopsies were obtained from patients with alopecia areata. PBMCs were isolated by density centrifugation and stained for CD3, CD4 and CD8, and CD4+ and CD8+ T cells were sorted on a FACSAria. General conclusions and limits of the study: Lesional scalp, especially in alopecia totalis/universalis, showed higher clonality and more expanded CD8+ clones than normal scalp, suggesting antigenic drive. Shared TCR sequences between patients were less evident than in mice, which may be partly attributable to HLA diversity in the patient population. Scalp TCR repertoire analysis is complicated because resident alphabeta T cells in normal human skin are also sequenced, whereas mouse skin is dominated by gammadelta T cells.

Recombination linked TRBV29-1 to TRBJ2-1; 8 nucleotides in the junction match TRBD1. The specimen comprised CD4+ T cells sorted from blood, sampled at week 0. The TCR was taken from a human donor with alopecia areata. The CDR3: CSVQDRVSDNEQFF. In nucleotides, the sequence is TGCAGCGTTCAGGACAGGGTTTCGGACAATGAGCAGTTCTTC.